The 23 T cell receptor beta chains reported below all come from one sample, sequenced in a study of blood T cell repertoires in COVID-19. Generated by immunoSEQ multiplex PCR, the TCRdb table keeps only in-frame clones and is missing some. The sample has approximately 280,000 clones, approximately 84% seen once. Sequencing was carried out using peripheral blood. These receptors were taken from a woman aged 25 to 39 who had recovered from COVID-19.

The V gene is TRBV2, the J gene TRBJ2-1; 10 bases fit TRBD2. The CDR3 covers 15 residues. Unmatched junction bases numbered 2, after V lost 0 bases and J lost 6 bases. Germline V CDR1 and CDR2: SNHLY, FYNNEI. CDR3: CASSEASGGFNEQFF. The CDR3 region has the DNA TGTGCCAGCAGTGAAGCTAGCGGGGGGTTCAATGAGCAGTTCTTC.

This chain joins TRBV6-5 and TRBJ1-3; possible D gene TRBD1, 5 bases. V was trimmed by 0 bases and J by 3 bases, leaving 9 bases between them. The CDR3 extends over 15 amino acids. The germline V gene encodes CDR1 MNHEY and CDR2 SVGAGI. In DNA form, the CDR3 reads TGTGCCAGCAGTTACTCGGGAGGGGATGGAAACACCATATATTTT. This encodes CASSYSGGDGNTIYF.

The CDR3 DNA sequence: TGTGCCAGCAGTTTCTCCCCGGGGGGGACAGATACGCAGTATTTT. It is translated as CASSFSPGGTDTQYF. This chain uses TRBV27 with TRBJ2-3; TRBD2 matches 8 bases. Looked up from germline, CDR1 is MNHEY and CDR2 is SMNVEV (reference sequence). Trimming at V came to 3 bases and at J to 3 bases, leaving 5 bases not matched to a gene. This CDR3 spans 15 amino acids.

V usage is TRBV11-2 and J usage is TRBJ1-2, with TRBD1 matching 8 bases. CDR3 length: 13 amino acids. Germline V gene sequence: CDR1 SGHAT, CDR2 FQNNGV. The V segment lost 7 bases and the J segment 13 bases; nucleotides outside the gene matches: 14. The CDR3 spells CASTLGQGPPPTF. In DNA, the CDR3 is TGTGCCAGCACCCTAGGACAGGGACCCCCCCCCACCTTC. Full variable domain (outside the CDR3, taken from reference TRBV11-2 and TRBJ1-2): EAGVAQSPRYKIIEKRQSVAFWCNPISGHATLYWYQQILGQGPKLLIQFQNNGVVDDSQLPKDRFSAERLKGVDSTLKIQPAKLEDSAVYLCASTLGQGPPPTFGSGTRLTVV.

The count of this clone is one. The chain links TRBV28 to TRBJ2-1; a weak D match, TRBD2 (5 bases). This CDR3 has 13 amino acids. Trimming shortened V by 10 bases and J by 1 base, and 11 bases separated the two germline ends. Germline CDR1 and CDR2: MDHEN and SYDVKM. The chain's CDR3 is CATLAPSYNEQFF. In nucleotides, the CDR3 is TGTGCCACCCTAGCTCCGTCCTACAATGAGCAGTTCTTC.

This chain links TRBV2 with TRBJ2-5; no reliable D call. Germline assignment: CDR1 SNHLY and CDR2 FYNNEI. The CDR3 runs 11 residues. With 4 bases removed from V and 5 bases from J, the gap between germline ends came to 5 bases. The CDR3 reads CASSVLETQYF. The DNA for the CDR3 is TGTGCCAGCAGTGTCCTTGAGACCCAGTACTTC.

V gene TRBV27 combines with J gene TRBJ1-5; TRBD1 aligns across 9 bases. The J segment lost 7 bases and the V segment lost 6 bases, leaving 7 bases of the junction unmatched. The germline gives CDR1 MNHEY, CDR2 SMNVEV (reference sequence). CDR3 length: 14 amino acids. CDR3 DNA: TGTGCCAGCAGGAATACAGGGGGCGAGCAGCCCCAGCATTTT. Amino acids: CASRNTGGEQPQHF.

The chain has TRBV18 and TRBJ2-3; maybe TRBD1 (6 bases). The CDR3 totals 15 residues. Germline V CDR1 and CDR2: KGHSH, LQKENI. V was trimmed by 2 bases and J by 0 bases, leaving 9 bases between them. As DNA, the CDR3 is TGTGCCAGCTCACCAGAAGGGGGTAGCACAGATACGCAGTATTTT. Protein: CASSPEGGSTDTQYF. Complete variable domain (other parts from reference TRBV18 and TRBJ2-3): NAGVMQNPRHLVRRRGQEARLRCSPMKGHSHVYWYRQLPEEGLKFMVYLQKENIIDESGMPKERFSAEFPKEGPSILRIQQVVRGDSAAYFCASSPEGGSTDTQYFGPGTRLTVL.

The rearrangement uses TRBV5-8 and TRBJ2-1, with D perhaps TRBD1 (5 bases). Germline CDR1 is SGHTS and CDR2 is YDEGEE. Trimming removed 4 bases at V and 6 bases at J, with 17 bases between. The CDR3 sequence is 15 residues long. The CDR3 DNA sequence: TGTGCCAGCAGCCACTGGGGCGGAGAGTCCAATGAGCAGTTCTTC. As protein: CASSHWGGESNEQFF.

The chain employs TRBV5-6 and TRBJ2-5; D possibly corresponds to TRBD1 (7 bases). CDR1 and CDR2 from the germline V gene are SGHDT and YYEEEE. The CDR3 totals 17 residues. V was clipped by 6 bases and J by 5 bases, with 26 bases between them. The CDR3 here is CASTVSVRGERAETQYF. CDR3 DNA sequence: TGTGCCAGCACCGTCTCAGTCAGGGGGGAGAGGGCCGAGACCCAGTACTTC.

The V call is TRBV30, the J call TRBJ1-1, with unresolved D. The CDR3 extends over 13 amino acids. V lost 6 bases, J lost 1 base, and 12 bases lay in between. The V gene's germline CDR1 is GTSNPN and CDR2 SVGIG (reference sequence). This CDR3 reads CACPRRRNTEAFF. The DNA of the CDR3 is TGTGCCTGTCCAAGGAGAAGGAACACTGAAGCTTTCTTT.

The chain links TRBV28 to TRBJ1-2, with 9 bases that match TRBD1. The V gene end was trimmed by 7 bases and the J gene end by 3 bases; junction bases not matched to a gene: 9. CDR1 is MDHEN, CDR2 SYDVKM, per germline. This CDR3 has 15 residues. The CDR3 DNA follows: TGTGCCAGCACCAACCCAAGACAGGGGGACTATGGCTACACCTTC. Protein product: CASTNPRQGDYGYTF.

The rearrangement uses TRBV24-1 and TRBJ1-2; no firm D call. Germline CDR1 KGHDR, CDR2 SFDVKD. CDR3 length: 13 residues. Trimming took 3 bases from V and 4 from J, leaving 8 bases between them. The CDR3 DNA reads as TGTGCCACCAGTGATGGCGGCTCCTATGGCTACACCTTC. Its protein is CATSDGGSYGYTF.

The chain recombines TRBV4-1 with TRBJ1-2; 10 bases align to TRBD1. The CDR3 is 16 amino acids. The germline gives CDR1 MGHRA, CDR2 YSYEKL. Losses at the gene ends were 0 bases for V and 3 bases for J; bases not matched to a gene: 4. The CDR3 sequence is CASSQEDRGVDYGYTF. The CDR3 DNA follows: TGCGCCAGCAGCCAAGAGGACAGGGGGGTGGACTATGGCTACACCTTC.

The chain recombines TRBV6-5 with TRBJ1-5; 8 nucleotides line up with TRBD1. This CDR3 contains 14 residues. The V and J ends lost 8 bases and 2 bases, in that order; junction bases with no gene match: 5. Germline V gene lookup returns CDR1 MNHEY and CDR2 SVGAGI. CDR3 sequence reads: CASEGQGRNQPQHF. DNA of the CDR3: TGTGCCAGCGAAGGACAGGGACGCAATCAGCCCCAGCATTTT.

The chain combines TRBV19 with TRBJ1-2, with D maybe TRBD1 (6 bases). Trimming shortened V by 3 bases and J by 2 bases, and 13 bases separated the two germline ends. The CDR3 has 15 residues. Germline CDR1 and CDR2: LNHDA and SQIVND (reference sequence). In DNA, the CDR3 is TGTGCCAGTAGTATGGGGTACAGGGAGAACTATGGCTACACCTTC. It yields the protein CASSMGYRENYGYTF.

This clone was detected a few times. CDR3 nucleotides: TGTGCCAGCAGTTACTCTAGCGGGGGCTCCTACGAGCAGTACTTC. Encoded protein: CASSYSSGGSYEQYF. V and J are TRBV6-5 and TRBJ2-7; 9 bases agree with TRBD2. Germline-derived CDR1 and CDR2 are MNHEY and SVGAGI. J gave up 0 bases and V 0 bases, and 0 bases lay outside the gene matches. CDR3 length: 15 residues.

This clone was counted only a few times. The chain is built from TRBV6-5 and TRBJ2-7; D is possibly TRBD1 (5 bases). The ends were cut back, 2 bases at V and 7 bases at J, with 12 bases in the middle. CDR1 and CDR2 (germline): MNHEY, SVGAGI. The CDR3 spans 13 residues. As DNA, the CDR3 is TGTGCCAGCAGTTACACAGGACGTCGGGAGCAGTACTTC. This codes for CASSYTGRREQYF.

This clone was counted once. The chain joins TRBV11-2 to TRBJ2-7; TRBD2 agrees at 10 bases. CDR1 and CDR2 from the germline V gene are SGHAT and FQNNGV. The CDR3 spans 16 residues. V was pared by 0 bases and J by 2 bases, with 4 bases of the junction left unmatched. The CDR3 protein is CASSLDRLAGAYEQYF. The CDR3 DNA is TGTGCCAGCAGCTTAGATCGGCTAGCGGGGGCCTACGAGCAGTACTTC.

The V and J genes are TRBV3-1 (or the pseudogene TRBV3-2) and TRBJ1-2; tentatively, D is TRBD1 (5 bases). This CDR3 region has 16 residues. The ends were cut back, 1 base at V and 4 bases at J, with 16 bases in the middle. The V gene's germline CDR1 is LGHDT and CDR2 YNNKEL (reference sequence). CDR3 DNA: TGTGCCAGCAGCCAAGTCAGCGAGTGGAGGGGCTATGGCTACACCTTC. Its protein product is CASSQVSEWRGYGYTF.

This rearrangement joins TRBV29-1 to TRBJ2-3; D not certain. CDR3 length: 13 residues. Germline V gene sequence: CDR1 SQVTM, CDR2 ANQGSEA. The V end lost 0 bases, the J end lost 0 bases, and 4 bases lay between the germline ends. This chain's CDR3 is CSVEELSTDTQYF. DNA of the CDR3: TGCAGCGTTGAAGAACTCAGCACAGATACGCAGTATTTT.

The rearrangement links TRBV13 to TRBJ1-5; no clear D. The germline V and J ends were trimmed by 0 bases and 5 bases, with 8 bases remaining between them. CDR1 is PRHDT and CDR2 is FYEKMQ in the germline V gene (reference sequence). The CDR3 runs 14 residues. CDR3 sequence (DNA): TGTGCCAGCAGCTTAGGAGCGGGAGATCAGCCCCAGCATTTT. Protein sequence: CASSLGAGDQPQHF.

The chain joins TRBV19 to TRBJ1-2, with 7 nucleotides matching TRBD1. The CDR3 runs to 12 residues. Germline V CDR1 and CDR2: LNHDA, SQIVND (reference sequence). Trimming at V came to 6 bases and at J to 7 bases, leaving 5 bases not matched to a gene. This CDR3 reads CASSVDRVGYTF. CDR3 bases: TGTGCCAGTAGCGTCGACAGGGTTGGCTACACCTTC.